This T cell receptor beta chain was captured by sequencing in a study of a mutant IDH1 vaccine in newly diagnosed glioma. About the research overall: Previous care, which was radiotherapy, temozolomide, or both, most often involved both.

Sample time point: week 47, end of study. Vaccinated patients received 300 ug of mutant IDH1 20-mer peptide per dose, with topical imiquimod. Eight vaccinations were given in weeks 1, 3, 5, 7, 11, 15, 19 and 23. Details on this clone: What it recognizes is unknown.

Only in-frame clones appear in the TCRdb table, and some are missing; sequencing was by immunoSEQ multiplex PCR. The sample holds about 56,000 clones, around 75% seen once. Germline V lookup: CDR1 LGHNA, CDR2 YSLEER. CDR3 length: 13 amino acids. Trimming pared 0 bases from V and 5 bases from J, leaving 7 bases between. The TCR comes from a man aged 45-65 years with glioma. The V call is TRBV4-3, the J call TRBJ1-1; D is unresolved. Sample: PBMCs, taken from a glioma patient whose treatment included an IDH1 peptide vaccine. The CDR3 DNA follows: TGCGCCAGCAGCCAAGATCCACGGACTGAAGCTTTCTTT. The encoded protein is CASSQDPRTEAFF.